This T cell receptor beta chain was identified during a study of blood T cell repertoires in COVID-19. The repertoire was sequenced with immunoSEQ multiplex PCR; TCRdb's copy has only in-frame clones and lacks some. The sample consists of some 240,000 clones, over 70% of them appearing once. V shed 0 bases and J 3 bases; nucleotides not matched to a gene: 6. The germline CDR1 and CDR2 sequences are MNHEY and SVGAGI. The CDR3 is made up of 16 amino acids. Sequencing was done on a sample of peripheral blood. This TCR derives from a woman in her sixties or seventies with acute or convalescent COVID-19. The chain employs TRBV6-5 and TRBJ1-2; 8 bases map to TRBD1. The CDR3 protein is CASSYSGRGRDYGYTF. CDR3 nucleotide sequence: TGTGCCAGCAGTTACTCGGGCAGGGGGCGGGACTATGGCTACACCTTC.